A selection of T cell receptor beta chains follows, all from one sample in a study of T cells expressing NK-cell markers. TCRdb reprocessed the 5' RACE reads and reports one entry per CDR3 protein, with no DNA. This sample's clone table lists some 500,000 distinct CDR3 sequences. Sequenced input: blood T cells: a sorted CD56 or NKG2C T cell subset, CD4+ or CD8+ T cells, or bulk PBMC T cells (not recorded which). These receptors all come from a woman in her 50s in good health. Both conserved end residues are part of each CDR3.

J gene | V gene | CDR3 protein
TRBJ2-4 | TRBV5-1 | CASTLDGGSLAKNIQYF
TRBJ2-7 | TRBV5-6 | CASNFRDRDFYEQYF
TRBJ2-1 | TRBV11-3 | CASSLVAGGRYNEQFF
TRBJ2-2 | TRBV11-1 | CASSLAAGLNTGELFF
TRBJ1-1 | TRBV12-3/TRBV12-4 | CASSIGPDTEAFF
TRBJ1-1 | TRBV18 | CASSPTRAVNTEAFF
TRBJ2-3 | TRBV5-1 | CASSLPGQGYTQYF
TRBJ2-7 | TRBV10-3 | CAISDRSGYEQYF
TRBJ2-7 | TRBV20-1 | CSASNDRSTYEQYF
TRBJ2-5 | TRBV11-2 | CASRTLAGVGVTQYF
TRBJ2-3 | TRBV30 | CAWCRTDTDTQYF
TRBJ2-1 | TRBV4-1 | CASSPMGLADTQFF
TRBJ2-2 | TRBV12-3/TRBV12-4 | CASGRGLAGVGTGELFF
TRBJ2-1 | TRBV2 | CASSVSWGSSFNEQFF
TRBJ2-3 | TRBV7-9 | CASSVGAPLGTDTQYF
TRBJ2-6 | TRBV24-1 | CATSDWSARANVLTF
TRBJ2-3 | TRBV7-7 | CASSIAGTDTQYF
TRBJ2-5 | TRBV24-1 | CATSGSAETQYF
TRBJ1-6 | TRBV9 | CASSSRGQGSSPLHF
TRBJ2-2 | TRBV20-1 | CSAPTLTGELFF
TRBJ2-1 | TRBV5-1 | CASSEGLAGQEQFF
TRBJ2-2 | TRBV12-3/TRBV12-4 | CASKDLARTGELFF
TRBJ1-1 | TRBV9 | CASSVGWQRDTEAFF
TRBJ2-7 | TRBV5-5 | CASSSQGAPGLRFGEQYF
TRBJ2-5 | TRBV7-7 | CASSVLAGETQYF
TRBJ2-2 | TRBV10-3 | CAIRPGLGNAGELFF
TRBJ2-1 | TRBV12-3/TRBV12-4 | CASSKILAGGRLSYNEQFF
TRBJ2-7 | TRBV3-1 | CASSPTPYEQYF
TRBJ2-3 | TRBV20-1 | CSAGKRENRPDTQYF
TRBJ2-1 | TRBV10-3 | CAIGGTSRDNEQFF
TRBJ2-4 | TRBV4-1 | CASNVAGTNIQYF
TRBJ2-6 | TRBV4-1 | CASSLGQGPFSGANVLTF
TRBJ2-2 | TRBV5-6 | CASLAGTSGTLNTGELFF
TRBJ2-4 | TRBV4-1 | CASSWTPLAKNIQYF
TRBJ2-3 | TRBV12-3/TRBV12-4 | CASSFYSGRSTDTQYF
TRBJ1-2 | TRBV30 | CAWRFRGNYGYTF
TRBJ2-1 | TRBV10-2 | CASRPGLYNEQFF
TRBJ1-1 | TRBV30 | CAWRRRADTEAFF
TRBJ1-1 | TRBV6-5 | CASSYLAGNMNTEAFF
TRBJ2-2 | TRBV19 | CASSNVAGQPTGELFF
TRBJ2-1 | TRBV2 | CASRLKNEQFF
TRBJ2-3 | TRBV20-1 | CSASAPGQGASDTQYF
TRBJ1-1 | TRBV2 | CASSPQVRTEAFF
TRBJ1-1 | TRBV5-1 | CASSGNELNTEAFF
TRBJ2-3 | TRBV12-3/TRBV12-4 | CASIKGGGTQYF
TRBJ2-3 | TRBV11-3 | CASSSLAGATDTQYF
TRBJ2-1 | TRBV12-3/TRBV12-4 | CASRAAGRGDYNEQFF
TRBJ2-7 | TRBV20-1 | CSAPSPSRGLAYEQYF
TRBJ1-1 | TRBV20-1 | CSARPRIVNTEAFF
TRBJ2-3 | TRBV7-8 | CASSPGTRPLSTDTQYF
TRBJ2-3 | TRBV24-1 | CATSDPGDGTFTDTQYF
TRBJ2-5 | TRBV2 | CASSAGIGQETQYF
TRBJ2-7 | TRBV5-1 | CASSAGQAYEQYF
TRBJ2-4 | TRBV20-1 | CSAIIQTGRSKNIQYF
TRBJ1-4 | TRBV4-1 | CASSQLQAPNEKLFF